The entry below describes one T cell receptor beta chain. Its antigen is undetermined. Running of the v3.0 immunoSEQ assay took place at survey level. Method: immunoSEQ multiplex PCR; TCRdb's copy keeps in-frame clones and lacks some. The sample yields tens of thousands of clones, 70% to 90% seen once. The data derive from a study of long-term antiretroviral therapy in people with HIV. Points from the study as a whole: Pre-ART expanded clones dominated the repertoire at every time point. HIV repertoires spanned narrower CDR3 length ranges than controls.

The germline V and J ends were trimmed by 3 bases and 4 bases, with 13 bases remaining between them. The germline gives CDR1 MNHNS, CDR2 SASEGT. The CDR3 is made up of 15 amino acids. This clonotype was obtained from a man younger than 35 with HIV. V gene TRBV6-1 combines with J gene TRBJ1-5; tentative D call: TRBD1 (5 bases). This specimen was unsorted PBMCs, taken 1.1 years after starting antiretroviral therapy. CDR3 bases: TGTGCCAGCAGTGAGGTTGACAGCTCAAATCAGCCCCAGCATTTT. Its protein is CASSEVDSSNQPQHF.